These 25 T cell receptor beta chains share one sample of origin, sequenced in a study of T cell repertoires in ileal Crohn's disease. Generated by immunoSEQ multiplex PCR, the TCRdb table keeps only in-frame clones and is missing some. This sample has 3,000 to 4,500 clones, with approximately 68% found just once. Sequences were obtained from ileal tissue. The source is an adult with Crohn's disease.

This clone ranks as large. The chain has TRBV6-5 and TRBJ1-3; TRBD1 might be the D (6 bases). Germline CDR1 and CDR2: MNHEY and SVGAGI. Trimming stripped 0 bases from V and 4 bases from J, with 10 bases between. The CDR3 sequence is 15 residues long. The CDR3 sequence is CASSYSRGSGNTIYF. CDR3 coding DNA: TGTGCCAGCAGTTACTCGAGGGGGAGCGGAAACACCATATATTTT.

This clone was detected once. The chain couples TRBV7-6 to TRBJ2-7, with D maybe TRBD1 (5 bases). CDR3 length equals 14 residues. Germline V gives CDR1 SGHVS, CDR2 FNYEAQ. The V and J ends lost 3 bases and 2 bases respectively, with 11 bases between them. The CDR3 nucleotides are TGTGCCAGCAGCTTGGGTCAGGGAACCTACGAGCAGTACTTC. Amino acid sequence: CASSLGQGTYEQYF.

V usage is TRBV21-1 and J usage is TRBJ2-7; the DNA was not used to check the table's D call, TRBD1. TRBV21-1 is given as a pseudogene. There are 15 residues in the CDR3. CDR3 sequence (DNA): TGTGCCAGCAGCAAATTTAGGACAGGGTCACACGAGCAGTACTTC. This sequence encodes CASSKFRTGSHEQYF.

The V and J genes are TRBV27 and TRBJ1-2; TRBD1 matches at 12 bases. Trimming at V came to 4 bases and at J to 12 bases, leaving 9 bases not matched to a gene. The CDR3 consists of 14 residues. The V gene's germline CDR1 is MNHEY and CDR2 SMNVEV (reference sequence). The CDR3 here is CASSSIPGTGGHTF. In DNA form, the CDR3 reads TGTGCCAGCAGTTCGATCCCCGGGACAGGGGGCCACACCTTC.

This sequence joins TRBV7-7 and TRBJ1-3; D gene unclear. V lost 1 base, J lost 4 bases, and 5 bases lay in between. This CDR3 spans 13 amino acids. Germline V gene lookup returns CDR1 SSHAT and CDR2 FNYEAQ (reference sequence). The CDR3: CASSLDRGNTIYF. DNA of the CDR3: TGTGCCAGCAGCTTAGACCGGGGAAACACCATATATTTT.

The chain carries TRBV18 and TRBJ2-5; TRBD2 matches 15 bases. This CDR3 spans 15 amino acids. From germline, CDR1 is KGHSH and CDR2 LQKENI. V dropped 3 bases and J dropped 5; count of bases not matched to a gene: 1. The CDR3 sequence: CASSPGLAGGETQYF. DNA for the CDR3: TGTGCCAGCTCACCCGGACTAGCGGGAGGGGAGACCCAGTACTTC.

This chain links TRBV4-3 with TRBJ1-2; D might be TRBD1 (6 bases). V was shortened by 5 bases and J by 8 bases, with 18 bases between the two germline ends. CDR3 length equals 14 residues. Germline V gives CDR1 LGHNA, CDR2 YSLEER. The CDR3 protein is CASSIRDTFAGYTF. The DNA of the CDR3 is TGCGCCAGCAGCATAAGGGACACCTTCGCCGGCTACACCTTC.

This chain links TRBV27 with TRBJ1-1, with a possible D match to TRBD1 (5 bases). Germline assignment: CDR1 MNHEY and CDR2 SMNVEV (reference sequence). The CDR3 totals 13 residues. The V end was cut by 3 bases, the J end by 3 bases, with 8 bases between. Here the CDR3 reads CASSFTRDTEAFF. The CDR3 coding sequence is TGTGCCAGCAGTTTTACCAGGGACACTGAAGCTTTCTTT.

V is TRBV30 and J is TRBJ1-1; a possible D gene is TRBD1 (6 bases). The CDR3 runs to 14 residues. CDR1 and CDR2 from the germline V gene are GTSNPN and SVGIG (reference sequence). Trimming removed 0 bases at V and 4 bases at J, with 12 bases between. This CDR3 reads CAWSVLQGGTEAFF. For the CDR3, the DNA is TGTGCCTGGAGTGTACTACAGGGTGGCACTGAAGCTTTCTTT.

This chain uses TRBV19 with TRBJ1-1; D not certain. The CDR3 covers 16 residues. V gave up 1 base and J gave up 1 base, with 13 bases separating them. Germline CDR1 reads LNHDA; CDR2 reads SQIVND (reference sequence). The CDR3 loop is CASSIVYGRENTEAFF. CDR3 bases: TGTGCCAGTAGTATAGTATATGGACGGGAGAACACTGAAGCTTTCTTT.

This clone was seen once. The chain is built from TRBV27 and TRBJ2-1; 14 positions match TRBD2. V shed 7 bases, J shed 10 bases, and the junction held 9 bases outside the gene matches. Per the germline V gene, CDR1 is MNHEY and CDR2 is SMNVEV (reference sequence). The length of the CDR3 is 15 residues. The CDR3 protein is CASTAGLAGVSEQFF. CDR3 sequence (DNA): TGTGCCAGCACCGCGGGACTAGCGGGAGTTAGCGAGCAGTTCTTC.

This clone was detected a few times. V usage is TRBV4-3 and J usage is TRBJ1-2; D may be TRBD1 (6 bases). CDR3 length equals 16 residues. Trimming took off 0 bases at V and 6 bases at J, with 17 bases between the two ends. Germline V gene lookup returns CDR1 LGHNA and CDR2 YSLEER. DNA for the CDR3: TGCGCCAGCAGCCAAGAACCCTCGAGACAGGACAATGGCTACACCTTC. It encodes CASSQEPSRQDNGYTF.

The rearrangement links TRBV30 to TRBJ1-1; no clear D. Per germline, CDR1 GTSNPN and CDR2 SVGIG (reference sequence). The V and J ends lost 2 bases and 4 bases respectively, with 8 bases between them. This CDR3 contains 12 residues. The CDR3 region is CAWSLGSTEAFF. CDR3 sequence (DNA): TGTGCCTGGAGTCTGGGGAGCACTGAAGCTTTCTTT.

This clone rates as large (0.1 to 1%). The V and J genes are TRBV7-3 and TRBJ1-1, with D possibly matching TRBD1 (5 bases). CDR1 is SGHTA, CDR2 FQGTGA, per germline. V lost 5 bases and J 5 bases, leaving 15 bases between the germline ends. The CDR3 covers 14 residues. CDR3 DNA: TGTGCCAGCAGCACTTCAGGGTCCCGGACTGAAGCTTTCTTT. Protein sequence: CASSTSGSRTEAFF.

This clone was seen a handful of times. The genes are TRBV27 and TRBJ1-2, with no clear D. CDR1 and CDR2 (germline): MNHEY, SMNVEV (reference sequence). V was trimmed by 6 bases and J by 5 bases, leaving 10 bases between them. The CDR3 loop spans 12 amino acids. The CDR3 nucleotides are TGTGCCAGCAGCTTCAACGGTTATGGCTACACCTTC. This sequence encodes CASSFNGYGYTF.

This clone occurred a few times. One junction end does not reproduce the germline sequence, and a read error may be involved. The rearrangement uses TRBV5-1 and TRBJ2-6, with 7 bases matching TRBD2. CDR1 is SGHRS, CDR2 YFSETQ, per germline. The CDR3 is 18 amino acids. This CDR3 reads CASSLSGDFISGANVLTF. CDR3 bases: TGTGCCAGCAGCTTGAGCGGGGATTTTATCTCTGGGGCCAACGTCCTGACTTTC.

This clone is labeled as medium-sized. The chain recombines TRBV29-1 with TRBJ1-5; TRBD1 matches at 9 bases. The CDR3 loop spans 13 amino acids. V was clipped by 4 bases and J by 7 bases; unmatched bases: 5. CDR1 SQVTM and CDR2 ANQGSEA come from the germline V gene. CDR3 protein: CSVGDRARQPQHF. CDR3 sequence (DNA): TGCAGCGTTGGGGACAGGGCTCGGCAGCCCCAGCATTTT.

The chain's CDR3 is CASSLTQGKTQYF. CDR3 bases: TGTGCCAGCAGCTTAACACAGGGCAAGACCCAGTACTTC. The rearrangement links TRBV7-3 to TRBJ2-5; D may be TRBD1 (6 bases). This CDR3 is built from 13 residues. CDR1 SGHTA and CDR2 FQGTGA come from the germline V gene. V lost 0 bases and J lost 6, with 8 bases in between.

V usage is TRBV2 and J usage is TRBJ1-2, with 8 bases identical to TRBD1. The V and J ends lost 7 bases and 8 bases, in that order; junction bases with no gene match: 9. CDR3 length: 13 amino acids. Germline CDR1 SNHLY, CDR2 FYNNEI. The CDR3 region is CASIGQGFWGYTF. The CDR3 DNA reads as TGTGCCAGCATCGGACAGGGTTTTTGGGGCTACACCTTC. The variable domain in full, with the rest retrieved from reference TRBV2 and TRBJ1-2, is EPEVTQTPSHQVTQMGQEVILRCVPISNHLYFYWYRQILGQKVEFLVSFYNNEISEKSEIFDDQFSVERPDGSNFTLKIRSTKLEDSAMYFCASIGQGFWGYTFGSGTRLTVV.

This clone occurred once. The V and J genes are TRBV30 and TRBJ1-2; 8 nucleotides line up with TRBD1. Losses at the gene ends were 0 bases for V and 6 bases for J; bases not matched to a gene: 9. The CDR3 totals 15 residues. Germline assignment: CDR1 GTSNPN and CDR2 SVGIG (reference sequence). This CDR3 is CAWSVRNRGGDGYTF. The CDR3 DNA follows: TGTGCCTGGAGTGTACGAAACAGGGGGGGGGATGGCTACACCTTC.

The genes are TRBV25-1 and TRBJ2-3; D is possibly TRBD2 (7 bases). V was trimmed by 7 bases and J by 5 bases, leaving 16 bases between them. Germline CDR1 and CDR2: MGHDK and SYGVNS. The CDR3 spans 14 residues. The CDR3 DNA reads TGTGCCAGCAATCCTCGCGGGGGCGAAGATACGCAGTATTTT. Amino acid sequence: CASNPRGGEDTQYF.

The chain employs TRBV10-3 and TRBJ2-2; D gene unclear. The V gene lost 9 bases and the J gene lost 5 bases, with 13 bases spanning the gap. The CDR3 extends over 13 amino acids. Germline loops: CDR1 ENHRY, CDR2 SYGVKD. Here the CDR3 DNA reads TGTGCCATTTCCCTGACTGCAACCGGGGAGCTGTTTTTT. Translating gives CAISLTATGELFF.

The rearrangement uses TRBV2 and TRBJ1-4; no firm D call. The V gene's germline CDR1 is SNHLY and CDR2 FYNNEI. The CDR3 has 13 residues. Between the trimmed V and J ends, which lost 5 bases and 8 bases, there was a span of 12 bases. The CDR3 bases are TGTGCCAGCAGTACCGGGGATGGAGAAAAACTGTTTTTT. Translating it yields CASSTGDGEKLFF.

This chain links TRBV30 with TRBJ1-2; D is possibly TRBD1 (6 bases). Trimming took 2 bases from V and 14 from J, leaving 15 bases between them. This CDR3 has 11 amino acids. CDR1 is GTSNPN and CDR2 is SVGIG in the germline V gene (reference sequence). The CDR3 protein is CAWSTSGAETF. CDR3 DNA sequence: TGTGCCTGGAGTACCTCAGGGGCTGAAACCTTC.

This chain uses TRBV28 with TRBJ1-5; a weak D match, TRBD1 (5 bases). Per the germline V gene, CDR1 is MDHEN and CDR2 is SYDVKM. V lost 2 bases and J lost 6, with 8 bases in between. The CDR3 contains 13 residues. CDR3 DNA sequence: TGTGCCAGCAGTTTAGTAGGGGTTCAGCCCCAGCATTTT. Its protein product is CASSLVGVQPQHF.